One sample yielded the 26 T cell receptor beta chains listed below, sequenced in a study of blood T cell repertoires in COVID-19. TCRdb's copy holds only in-frame clones and misses some; the assay was immunoSEQ multiplex PCR. The data hold some 450,000 clones, with about 87% observed a single time. Sequencing was done on a sample of peripheral blood. Receptor source: a man younger than 35 with COVID-19, enrolled during active disease.

This rearrangement joins TRBV5-1 to TRBJ1-1; D unclear. This CDR3 has 13 residues. V was clipped by 4 bases and J by 2 bases, with 9 bases between them. Germline V CDR1 and CDR2: SGHRS, YFSETQ. CDR3 sequence: CASSARVNTEAFF. The CDR3 DNA reads as TGCGCCAGCAGCGCCCGGGTCAACACTGAAGCTTTCTTT.

The V and J genes are TRBV6-5 and TRBJ2-7, with D maybe TRBD1 (6 bases). Deletions cut 8 bases from V and 7 bases from J, with 12 bases between. The CDR3 covers 11 residues. Germline assignment: CDR1 MNHEY and CDR2 SVGAGI. CDR3: CASSNRVEQYF. The CDR3 coding sequence is TGTGCCAGCTCCAACAGGGTAGAGCAGTACTTC.

The sample holds a few counts of this clone. This rearrangement joins TRBV2 to TRBJ2-2, with D possibly being TRBD2 (6 bases). This CDR3 spans 14 amino acids. The germline V gene encodes CDR1 SNHLY and CDR2 FYNNEI. V was cut by 6 bases and J by 7 bases, with 15 bases left in between. The CDR3 is CASRRDPQGGELFF. The CDR3 DNA reads as TGTGCCAGCAGGCGGGACCCTCAAGGCGGGGAGCTGTTTTTT. Together with reference TRBV2 and TRBJ2-2, the CDR3 gives the full variable domain: EPEVTQTPSHQVTQMGQEVILRCVPISNHLYFYWYRQILGQKVEFLVSFYNNEISEKSEIFDDQFSVERPDGSNFTLKIRSTKLEDSAMYFCASRRDPQGGELFFGEGSRLTVL.

The J gene is TRBJ2-1, the V gene TRBV3-1 (or the pseudogene TRBV3-2); D call uncertain. The V end lost 0 bases, the J end lost 4 bases, and 10 bases lay between the germline ends. Per germline, CDR1 LGHDT and CDR2 YNNKEL (reference sequence). The CDR3 has 15 amino acids. The CDR3 sequence: CASSQDLGLYNEQFF. The CDR3 DNA reads as TGTGCCAGCAGCCAAGATCTGGGCCTTTACAATGAGCAGTTCTTC.

This rearrangement joins TRBV9 to TRBJ2-1; 8 bases are shared with TRBD2. The V gene's germline CDR1 is SGDLS and CDR2 YYNGEE. V gave up 4 bases and J gave up 8 bases; unmatched junction bases: 11. This CDR3 spans 15 amino acids. CDR3 amino acids: CASSPLGGRSDEQFF. The CDR3 bases are TGTGCCAGCAGCCCATTGGGCGGGAGGAGCGATGAGCAGTTCTTC.

This CDR3 reads CATTAKQVPYYNSPLHF. Written as DNA, the CDR3 is TGTGCCACCACCGCAAAACAGGTTCCCTATTATAATTCACCCCTCCACTTT. The rearrangement links TRBV24-1 to TRBJ1-6, with D maybe TRBD1 (5 bases). In germline, CDR1 is KGHDR, CDR2 SFDVKD. The CDR3 runs 17 residues. V lost 8 bases, J lost 4 bases, and 20 bases lay in between.

The genes are TRBV3-1 (or the pseudogene TRBV3-2) and TRBJ1-2; D not certain. The CDR3 spans 14 residues. CDR1 and CDR2 from the germline V gene are LGHDT and YNNKEL (reference sequence). Between the trimmed V and J ends, which lost 2 bases and 0 bases, there was a span of 7 bases. The CDR3 here is CASSQLVANYGYTF. CDR3 in DNA: TGTGCCAGCAGCCAATTGGTAGCTAACTATGGCTACACCTTC.

This clone was seen a single time. V and J are TRBV7-8 and TRBJ1-1; 7 nucleotides line up with TRBD1. This CDR3 is built from 14 residues. After removal of 2 bases from V and 5 bases from J, the junction contained 5 bases not matched to a gene. Germline-derived CDR1 and CDR2 are SGHVS and FQNEAQ. CDR3 nucleotides: TGTGCCAGCAGCTTAAACAGGGGAGAAACTGAAGCTTTCTTT. Translation: CASSLNRGETEAFF. The full variable domain, its missing parts supplied by reference TRBV7-8 and TRBJ1-1, is GAGVSQSPRYKVAKRGQDVALRCDPISGHVSLFWYQQALGQGPEFLTYFQNEAQLDKSGLPSDRFFAERPEGSVSTLKIQRTQQEDSAVYLCASSLNRGETEAFFGQGTRLTVV.

This clone was counted a single time. V gene TRBV2 combines with J gene TRBJ2-4, with unresolved D. Germline V gene data show CDR1 as SNHLY and CDR2 as FYNNEI. Trimming shortened V by 2 bases and J by 2 bases, and 10 bases separated the two germline ends. This CDR3 comprises 15 residues. The CDR3 sequence is CASSELATTKNIQYF. The DNA for the CDR3 is TGTGCCAGCAGTGAATTGGCAACTACCAAAAACATTCAGTACTTC.

The chain employs TRBV4-1 and TRBJ2-2, with TRBD2 as a possible D gene (5 bases). Trimming removed 1 base at V and 2 bases at J, with 14 bases between. This CDR3 has 17 amino acids. The germline V gene encodes CDR1 MGHRA and CDR2 YSYEKL. The CDR3 bases are TGCGCCAGCAGCCAAGTAAGGGCCGGGGTAAACACCGGGGAGCTGTTTTTT. It specifies CASSQVRAGVNTGELFF.

The chain recombines TRBV2 with TRBJ2-7, with D maybe TRBD1 (7 bases). This CDR3 is built from 14 residues. Germline V CDR1 and CDR2: SNHLY, FYNNEI. V shed 1 base and J shed 5 bases, with 12 bases lying between them. The CDR3: CASSEVLRGDEQYF. CDR3 coding DNA: TGTGCCAGCAGTGAAGTCCTCAGGGGGGACGAGCAGTACTTC.

This clone occurred once. The chain is built from TRBV5-1 and TRBJ1-2; TRBD1 aligns across 7 bases. CDR1 is SGHRS and CDR2 is YFSETQ in the germline V gene. The ends lost 1 base at V and 3 bases at J; junction bases unmatched: 6. The length of the CDR3 is 15 residues. Written as DNA, the CDR3 is TGCGCCAGCAGCTTGACTACCGGGACAGACTATGGCTACACCTTC. It encodes CASSLTTGTDYGYTF.

The V and J genes are TRBV18 and TRBJ2-1; D is unclear. This CDR3 region has 15 residues. The V end was cut by 4 bases, the J end by 4 bases, with 14 bases between. Germline V gives CDR1 KGHSH, CDR2 LQKENI. CDR3 DNA sequence: TGTGCCAGCTCACTTCTAGACCCAAGGTACAATGAGCAGTTCTTC. It is translated as CASSLLDPRYNEQFF.

The chain combines TRBV7-8 with TRBJ2-5, with TRBD2 matching 7 bases. V dropped 1 base and J dropped 4; count of bases not matched to a gene: 9. Germline V CDR1 and CDR2: SGHVS, FQNEAQ. This CDR3 has 16 residues. CDR3: CASSLGGGGLRETQYF. The CDR3 bases are TGTGCCAGCAGCTTAGGAGGCGGGGGTTTAAGAGAGACCCAGTACTTC.

The V and J genes are TRBV11-2 and TRBJ1-4; maybe TRBD1 (5 bases). The CDR3 runs 12 residues. Germline V gene lookup returns CDR1 SGHAT and CDR2 FQNNGV. V was clipped by 0 bases and J by 12 bases, with 8 bases between them. The DNA for the CDR3 is TGTGCCAGCAGCTTAGACAGGGAGGAACTGTTTTTT. This codes for CASSLDREELFF.

The chain uses TRBV4-1 and TRBJ2-7, with D possibly matching TRBD2 (5 bases). The V end was cut by 0 bases, the J end by 2 bases, with 14 bases between. The CDR3 loop spans 16 amino acids. CDR1 is MGHRA and CDR2 is YSYEKL in the germline V gene. The CDR3 reads CASSQESWTATYEQYF. Written as DNA, the CDR3 is TGCGCCAGCAGCCAAGAAAGCTGGACTGCTACCTACGAGCAGTACTTC.

The rearrangement uses TRBV21-1 and TRBJ1-1. TRBV21-1 is labeled a pseudogene. This CDR3 is built from 14 residues. DNA of the CDR3: TGTGCCAGCAGCTTGCGGGTGGAGGGGACTGAAGCTTTCTTT. It codes for CASSLRVEGTEAFF.

The chain couples TRBV6-5 to TRBJ1-6; 9 nucleotides agree with TRBD1. J lost 8 bases, V lost 6 bases, and 8 bases had no gene match. The CDR3 has 15 residues. Germline V gives CDR1 MNHEY, CDR2 SVGAGI. This chain's CDR3 is CASSVTGTGYSPLHF. The CDR3 DNA follows: TGTGCCAGCAGCGTAACCGGGACAGGGTATTCACCCCTCCACTTT.

The rearrangement joins TRBV5-4 to TRBJ2-3; 10 positions match TRBD1. Germline assignment: CDR1 SGHNT and CDR2 YYREEE (reference sequence). V dropped 3 bases and J dropped 8; count of bases not matched to a gene: 15. The CDR3 length is 17 residues. The CDR3 DNA reads TGTGCCAGCAGCTCCGGCAACCGGGACAGGGGACTAGGTACGCAGTATTTT. It encodes CASSSGNRDRGLGTQYF.

The CDR3 loop reads CASKPGTSMDTQYF. Written as DNA, the CDR3 is TGTGCCAGCAAACCCGGGACTAGCATGGATACGCAGTATTTT. This chain uses TRBV28 with TRBJ2-3; TRBD2 aligns across 9 bases. The V gene end was trimmed by 7 bases and the J gene end by 6 bases; junction bases not matched to a gene: 8. Germline assignment: CDR1 MDHEN and CDR2 SYDVKM. The CDR3 is 14 residues long.

The chain uses TRBV28 and TRBJ2-4; no firm D call. With 5 bases removed from V and 5 bases from J, the gap between germline ends came to 16 bases. From germline, CDR1 is MDHEN and CDR2 SYDVKM. The CDR3 spans 15 residues. The CDR3 loop is CASSPRPSWENIQYF. In nucleotides, the CDR3 is TGTGCCAGCAGTCCCCGTCCTAGTTGGGAAAACATTCAGTACTTC.

The chain is built from TRBV11-2 and TRBJ1-2; perhaps TRBD1 as D (6 bases). Trimming removed 6 bases at V and 4 bases at J, with 12 bases between. CDR1 SGHAT and CDR2 FQNNGV come from the germline V gene. This CDR3 is built from 13 residues. The CDR3 region has the DNA TGTGCCAGCAGTCGAGGACAGTCCTATGGCTACACCTTC. Translation gives CASSRGQSYGYTF.

The CDR3 loop is CASSQVLGTDTQYF. CDR3 DNA sequence: TGTGCCAGCAGCCAAGTGTTAGGCACAGATACGCAGTATTTT. This rearrangement joins TRBV4-2 to TRBJ2-3; D remains ambiguous. V dropped 1 base and J dropped 1 base, with 6 bases sitting between them. The CDR3 is 14 amino acids. In germline, CDR1 is LGHNA, CDR2 YNFKEQ.

The V and J genes are TRBV6-5 and TRBJ1-1; the D gene is possibly TRBD1 (5 bases). V was clipped by 6 bases and J by 8 bases, with 16 bases between them. Looked up from germline, CDR1 is MNHEY and CDR2 is SVGAGI. The CDR3 sequence is 13 residues long. This chain's CDR3 is CASRSPRDSEAFF. For the CDR3, the DNA is TGTGCCAGCAGGTCACCCCGGGACTCGGAAGCTTTCTTT.

V usage is TRBV24-1 and J usage is TRBJ2-7; 10 nucleotides line up with TRBD2. This CDR3 contains 14 residues. CDR1 is KGHDR, CDR2 SFDVKD, per germline. The V and J ends lost 3 bases and 4 bases, in that order; junction bases with no gene match: 2. Written as DNA, the CDR3 is TGTGCCACCAGTGATGCGACTAGCGGGTACGAGCAGTACTTC. It specifies CATSDATSGYEQYF.

The chain links TRBV30 to TRBJ1-2; possible D gene TRBD1, 5 bases. The germline gives CDR1 GTSNPN, CDR2 SVGIG (reference sequence). Trimming stripped 7 bases from V and 3 bases from J, with 18 bases between. The CDR3 is 14 residues long. The CDR3 loop reads CASGRGLSDYGYTF. CDR3 sequence (DNA): TGTGCCTCCGGGAGGGGCCTGTCGGACTATGGCTACACCTTC.